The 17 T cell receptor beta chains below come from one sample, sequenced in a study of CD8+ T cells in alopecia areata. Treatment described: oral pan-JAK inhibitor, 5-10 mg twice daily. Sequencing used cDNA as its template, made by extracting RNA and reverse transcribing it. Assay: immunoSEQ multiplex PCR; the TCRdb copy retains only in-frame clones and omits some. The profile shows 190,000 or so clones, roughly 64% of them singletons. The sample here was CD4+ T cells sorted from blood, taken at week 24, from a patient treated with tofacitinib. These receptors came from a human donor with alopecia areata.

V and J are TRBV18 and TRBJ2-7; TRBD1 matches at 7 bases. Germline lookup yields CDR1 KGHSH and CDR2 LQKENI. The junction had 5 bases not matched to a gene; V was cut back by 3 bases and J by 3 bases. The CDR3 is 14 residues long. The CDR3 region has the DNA TGTGCCAGCTCACCTCCGGGACAGCGCTACGAGCAGTACTTC. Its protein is CASSPPGQRYEQYF. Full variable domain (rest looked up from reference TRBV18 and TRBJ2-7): NAGVMQNPRHLVRRRGQEARLRCSPMKGHSHVYWYRQLPEEGLKFMVYLQKENIIDESGMPKERFSAEFPKEGPSILRIQQVVRGDSAAYFCASSPPGQRYEQYFGPGTRLTVT.

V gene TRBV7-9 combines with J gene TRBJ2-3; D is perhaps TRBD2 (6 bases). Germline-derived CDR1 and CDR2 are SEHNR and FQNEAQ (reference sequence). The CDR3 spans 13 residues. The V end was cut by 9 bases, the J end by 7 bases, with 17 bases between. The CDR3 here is CASGSLAGNTQYF. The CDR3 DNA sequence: TGTGCCAGTGGGAGCCTGGCGGGGAATACGCAGTATTTT.

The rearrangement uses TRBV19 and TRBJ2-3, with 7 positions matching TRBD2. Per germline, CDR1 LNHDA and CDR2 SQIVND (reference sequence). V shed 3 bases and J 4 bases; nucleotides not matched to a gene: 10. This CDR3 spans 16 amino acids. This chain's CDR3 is CASSMLEGGPADTQYF. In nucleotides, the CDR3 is TGTGCCAGTAGTATGTTGGAGGGAGGGCCCGCAGATACGCAGTATTTT.

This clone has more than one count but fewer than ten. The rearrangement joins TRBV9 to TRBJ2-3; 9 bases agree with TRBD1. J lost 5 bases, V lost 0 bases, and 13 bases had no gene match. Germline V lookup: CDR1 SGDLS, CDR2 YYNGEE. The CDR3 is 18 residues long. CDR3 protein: CASSVVGRGDRVGDTQYF. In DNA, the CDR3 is TGTGCCAGCAGCGTAGTTGGGAGAGGGGACAGGGTTGGAGATACGCAGTATTTT.

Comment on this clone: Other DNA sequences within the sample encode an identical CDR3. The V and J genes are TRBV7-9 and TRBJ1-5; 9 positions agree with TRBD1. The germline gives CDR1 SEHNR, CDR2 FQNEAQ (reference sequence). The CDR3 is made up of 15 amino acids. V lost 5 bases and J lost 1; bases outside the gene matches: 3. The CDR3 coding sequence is TGTGCCAGCAGCCTTACAGGGGGCAGCAATCAGCCCCAGCATTTT. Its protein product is CASSLTGGSNQPQHF.

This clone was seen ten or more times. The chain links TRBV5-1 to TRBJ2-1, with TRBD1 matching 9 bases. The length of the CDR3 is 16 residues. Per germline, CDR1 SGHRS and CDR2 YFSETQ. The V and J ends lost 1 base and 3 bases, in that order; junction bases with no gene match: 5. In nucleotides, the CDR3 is TGCGCCAGCAGCTTGAAGGGACAGGGCAGCTACAATGAGCAGTTCTTC. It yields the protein CASSLKGQGSYNEQFF.

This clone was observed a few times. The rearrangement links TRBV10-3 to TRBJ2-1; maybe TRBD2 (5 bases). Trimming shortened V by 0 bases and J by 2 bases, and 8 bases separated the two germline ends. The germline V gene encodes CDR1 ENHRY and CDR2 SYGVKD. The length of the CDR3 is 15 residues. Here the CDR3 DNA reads TGTGCCATCAGTGAGTCAGCCGGGGCCTACAATGAGCAGTTCTTC. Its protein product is CAISESAGAYNEQFF.

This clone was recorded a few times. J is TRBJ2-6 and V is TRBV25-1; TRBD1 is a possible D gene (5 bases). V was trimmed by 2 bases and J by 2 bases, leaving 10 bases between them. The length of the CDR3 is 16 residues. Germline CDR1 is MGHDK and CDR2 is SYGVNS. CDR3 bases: TGTGCCAGCAGTGAACCCAGGGCGGCTGGGGCCAACGTCCTGACTTTC. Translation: CASSEPRAAGANVLTF.

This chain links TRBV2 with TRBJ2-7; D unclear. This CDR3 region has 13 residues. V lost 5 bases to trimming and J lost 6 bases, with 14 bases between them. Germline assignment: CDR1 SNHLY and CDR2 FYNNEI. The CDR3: CASSKNQPIEQYF. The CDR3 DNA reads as TGTGCCAGCAGTAAGAACCAACCCATCGAGCAGTACTTC.

The CDR3 protein is CASSQKQGFGEQYF. The CDR3 nucleotides are TGTGCCAGTAGCCAAAAACAGGGATTCGGCGAGCAGTACTTC. The J gene is TRBJ2-7, the V gene TRBV19, with D perhaps TRBD1 (6 bases). Germline-derived CDR1 and CDR2 are LNHDA and SQIVND (reference sequence). The V gene lost 6 bases and the J gene lost 6 bases, with 18 bases spanning the gap. The CDR3 spans 14 residues.

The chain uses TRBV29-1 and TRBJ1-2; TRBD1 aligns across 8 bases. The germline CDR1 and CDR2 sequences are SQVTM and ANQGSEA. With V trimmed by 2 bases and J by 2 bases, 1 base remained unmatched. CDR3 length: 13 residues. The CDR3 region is CSVERDRNYGYTF. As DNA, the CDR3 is TGCAGCGTTGAAAGGGACAGGAACTATGGCTACACCTTC.

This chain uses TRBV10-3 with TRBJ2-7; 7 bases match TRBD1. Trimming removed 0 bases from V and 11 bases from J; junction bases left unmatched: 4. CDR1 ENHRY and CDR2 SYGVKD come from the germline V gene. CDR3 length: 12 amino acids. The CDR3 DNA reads TGTGCCATCAGTGAGTCAGGGACAGAGAAGTACTTC. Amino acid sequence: CAISESGTEKYF.

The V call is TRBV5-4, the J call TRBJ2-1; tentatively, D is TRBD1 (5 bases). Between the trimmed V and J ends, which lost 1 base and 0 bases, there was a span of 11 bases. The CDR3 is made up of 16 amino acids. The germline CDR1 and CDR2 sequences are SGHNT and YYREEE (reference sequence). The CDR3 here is CASSLPRQGSYNEQFF. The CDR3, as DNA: TGTGCCAGCAGCTTGCCCCGGCAGGGCTCCTACAATGAGCAGTTCTTC.

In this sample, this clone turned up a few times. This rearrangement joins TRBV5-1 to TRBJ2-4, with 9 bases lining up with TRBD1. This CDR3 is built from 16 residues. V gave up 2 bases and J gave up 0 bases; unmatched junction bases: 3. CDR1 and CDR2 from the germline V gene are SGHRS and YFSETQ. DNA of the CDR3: TGCGCCAGCAGCTTACAGGGGGCTTTAGCCAAAAACATTCAGTACTTC. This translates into CASSLQGALAKNIQYF.

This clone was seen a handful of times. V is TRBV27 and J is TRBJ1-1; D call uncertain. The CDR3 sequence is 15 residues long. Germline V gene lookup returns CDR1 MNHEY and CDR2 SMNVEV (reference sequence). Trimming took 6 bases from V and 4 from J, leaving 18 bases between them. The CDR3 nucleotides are TGTGCCAGCAGGGGTGAAGCATTCGGGCTCACTGAAGCTTTCTTT. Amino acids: CASRGEAFGLTEAFF.

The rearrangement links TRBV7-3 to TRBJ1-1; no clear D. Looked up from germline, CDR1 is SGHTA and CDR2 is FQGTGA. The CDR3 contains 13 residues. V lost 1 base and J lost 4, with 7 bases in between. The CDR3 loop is CASSLSLTTEAFF. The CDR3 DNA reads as TGTGCCAGCAGCTTAAGTCTCACCACTGAAGCTTTCTTT. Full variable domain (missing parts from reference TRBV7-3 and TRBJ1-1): GAGVSQTPSNKVTEKGKYVELRCDPISGHTALYWYRQSLGQGPEFLIYFQGTGAADDSGLPNDRFFAVRPEGSVSTLKIQRTERGDSAVYLCASSLSLTTEAFFGQGTRLTVV.

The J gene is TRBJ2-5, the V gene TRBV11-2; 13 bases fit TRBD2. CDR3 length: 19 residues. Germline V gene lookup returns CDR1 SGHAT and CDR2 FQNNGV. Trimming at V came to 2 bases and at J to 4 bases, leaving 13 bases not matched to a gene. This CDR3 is CASSLLHAGTSGIGETQYF. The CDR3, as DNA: TGTGCCAGCAGCTTACTTCACGCCGGGACTAGCGGGATCGGAGAGACCCAGTACTTC. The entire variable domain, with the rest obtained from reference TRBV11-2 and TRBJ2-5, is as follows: EAGVAQSPRYKIIEKRQSVAFWCNPISGHATLYWYQQILGQGPKLLIQFQNNGVVDDSQLPKDRFSAERLKGVDSTLKIQPAKLEDSAVYLCASSLLHAGTSGIGETQYFGPGTRLLVL.